This T cell receptor beta chain was observed in a study of Ad26.COV2.S vaccination and SARS-CoV-2 variants. J was trimmed by 8 bases and V by 4 bases; bases with no gene match: 6. The CDR3 totals 15 residues. Germline-derived CDR1 and CDR2 are ENHRY and SYGVKD. Only in-frame clones appear in the TCRdb table, and some are missing; sequencing was by immunoSEQ multiplex PCR. The data contain approximately 360,000 clones, roughly four fifths of them singletons. This sample's treatment: about 20 received Ad26.COV2.S at low or high dose, single or two shots; 5 received placebo; per-sample allocation not given. Specimens were obtained on day 63 following the first vaccine or placebo injection.

V gene TRBV10-3 combines with J gene TRBJ1-6; 9 nucleotides match TRBD1. The starting material was peripheral blood, obtained in a trial of Ad26.COV2.S vaccine versus placebo. This TCR came from a person aged 18-60 years who received the Ad26.COV2.S COVID-19 vaccine or a placebo. The CDR3 loop reads CAISVSGQGDSPLHF. The CDR3 coding sequence is TGTGCCATCAGTGTCTCGGGACAGGGAGATTCACCCCTCCACTTT.